These T cell receptor beta chains were read from a single sample in a study of Tregs in tolerant kidney transplant recipients. Assay: immunoSEQ multiplex PCR; the TCRdb copy retains only in-frame clones and omits some. This repertoire shows fewer than 20,000 clones, 75% to 85% found once; its top ten account for almost 2.5%. Input material: Tregs from blood. The receptors here all came from a human donor in good health. CDR3s include the opening cysteine and the closing phenylalanine or tryptophan. D genes are given only for firm matches. Clone size, where shown, is once, few, many, or a class for clones that have expanded.

V: TRBV7-2; size: .; D: TRBD2; J: TRBJ2-7; CDR3: CASSLALAVVQYF; DNA: TGTGCCAGCAGCTTAGCCCTAGCGGTCGTGCAGTACTTC
V: TRBV2; size: .; D: .; J: TRBJ1-2; CDR3: CASSATVTGFGYTF; DNA: TGTGCCAGCAGCGCGACCGTTACGGGTTTTGGCTACACCTTC
V: TRBV10-3; size: .; D: .; J: TRBJ1-2; CDR3: CAISGTGAGYTF; DNA: TGTGCCATCAGTGGAACAGGTGCCGGCTACACCTTC
V: TRBV28; size: .; D: .; J: TRBJ1-2; CDR3: CASSSPALYGYTF; DNA: TGTGCCAGCAGCAGCCCCGCCCTTTATGGCTACACCTTC
V: TRBV5-1; size: .; D: .; J: TRBJ2-7; CDR3: CASSSGAYEQYF; DNA: TGCGCCAGCAGCTCGGGAGCCTACGAGCAGTACTTC
V: TRBV7-6; size: .; D: TRBD2; J: TRBJ2-1; CDR3: CASSQLAGDGEQFF; DNA: TGTGCCAGCAGCCAACTAGCGGGGGATGGTGAGCAGTTCTTC
V: TRBV12-5; size: .; D: .; J: TRBJ2-7; CDR3: CASGLPWVEQYF; DNA: TGTGCTAGTGGTCTGCCCTGGGTCGAGCAGTACTTC
V: TRBV6-4; size: .; D: TRBD2; J: TRBJ2-5; CDR3: CASSRLAGDMETQYF; DNA: TGTGCCAGCAGTCGACTAGCGGGAGATATGGAGACCCAGTACTTC
V: TRBV6-6; size: .; D: .; J: TRBJ2-1; CDR3: CASSQPPGPEQFF; DNA: TGTGCCAGCAGCCAACCCCCGGGTCCTGAGCAGTTCTTC
V: TRBV9; size: .; D: .; J: TRBJ2-5; CDR3: CASSVVGDYWETQYF; DNA: TGTGCCAGCAGCGTAGTCGGAGACTACTGGGAGACCCAGTACTTC
V: TRBV5-5; size: once; D: .; J: TRBJ2-5; CDR3: CASMVTGLGETQYF; DNA: TGTGCCAGCATGGTCACAGGGTTGGGGGAGACCCAGTACTTC
V: TRBV6-6; size: .; D: .; J: TRBJ2-4; CDR3: CASIRGGLAKNIQYF; DNA: TGTGCCAGCATCAGGGGAGGTCTAGCCAAAAACATTCAGTACTTC
V: TRBV7-2; size: .; D: .; J: TRBJ2-3; CDR3: CASSQWASTDTQYF; DNA: TGTGCCAGCAGCCAATGGGCTAGCACAGATACGCAGTATTTT
V: TRBV11-2; size: .; D: .; J: TRBJ2-2; CDR3: CASSLRGASGTGELFF; DNA: TGTGCCAGCAGCTTAAGGGGCGCATCCGGGACCGGGGAGCTGTTTTTT
V: TRBV2; size: .; D: .; J: TRBJ2-1; CDR3: CASGVGGRLGLYNEQFF; DNA: TGTGCCAGCGGGGTCGGAGGGAGATTGGGCTTATACAATGAGCAGTTCTTC
V: TRBV6-7; size: .; D: .; J: TRBJ2-6; CDR3: CASSVAMRRANVLTF; DNA: TGTGCCAGCAGTGTGGCAATGCGTCGGGCCAACGTCCTGACTTTC
V: TRBV27; size: few; D: TRBD1; J: TRBJ2-7; CDR3: CASSLIWGQGAHNSYEQYF; DNA: TGTGCCAGCAGTTTAATCTGGGGACAGGGGGCACATAACTCCTACGAGCAGTACTTC
V: TRBV7-2; size: .; D: TRBD1; J: TRBJ1-1; CDR3: CASSFYRGENTEAFF; DNA: TGTGCCAGCAGCTTCTACAGGGGGGAGAACACTGAAGCTTTCTTT
V: TRBV5-1; size: .; D: .; J: TRBJ2-5; CDR3: CASSIAAQETQYF; DNA: TGCGCCAGCAGCATAGCGGCCCAAGAGACCCAGTACTTC
V: TRBV9; size: .; D: TRBD2; J: TRBJ2-7; CDR3: CASSPRTSGRPGEQYF; DNA: TGTGCCAGCAGCCCCCGGACTAGCGGGAGACCGGGAGAGCAGTACTTC
V: TRBV30; size: once; D: .; J: TRBJ2-5; CDR3: CAWSYGPQETQYF; DNA: TGTGCCTGGAGTTACGGACCCCAAGAGACCCAGTACTTC
V: TRBV5-5; size: .; D: .; J: TRBJ2-7; CDR3: CASSSLGGGTFSYEQYF; DNA: TGTGCCAGCAGCAGCTTGGGTGGGGGAACCTTCTCCTACGAGCAGTACTTC
V: TRBV5-1; size: few; D: .; J: TRBJ1-1; CDR3: CASSFSAPVNTEAFF; DNA: TGCGCCAGCAGCTTCTCTGCCCCCGTGAACACTGAAGCTTTCTTT
V: TRBV5-4; size: .; D: TRBD2; J: TRBJ2-3; CDR3: CASSSDQRGRTDTQYF; DNA: TGTGCCAGCAGCTCAGACCAGCGGGGGCGCACAGATACGCAGTATTTT
V: TRBV18; size: .; D: .; J: TRBJ2-7; CDR3: CASSPGQNEQYF; DNA: TGTGCCAGCTCCCCTGGACAAAACGAGCAGTACTTC
V: TRBV5-6; size: .; D: TRBD2; J: TRBJ2-1; CDR3: CASSPTLGLAGALQQFF; DNA: TGTGCCAGCAGCCCGACTCTAGGACTAGCGGGGGCCCTCCAGCAGTTCTTC
V: TRBV6-5; size: once; D: .; J: TRBJ2-3; CDR3: CASSYSIVTDTQYF; DNA: TGTGCCAGCAGTTACTCGATCGTCACAGATACGCAGTATTTT
V: TRBV5-4; size: .; D: TRBD2; J: TRBJ2-2; CDR3: CASSSPLAGVGTGELFF; DNA: TGTGCCAGCAGCTCCCCACTAGCGGGAGTTGGCACCGGGGAGCTGTTTTTT
V: TRBV5-4; size: .; D: .; J: TRBJ1-3; CDR3: CASSLGGVESGNTIYF; DNA: TGTGCCAGCAGCTTGGGAGGGGTCGAGAGTGGAAACACCATATATTTT
V: TRBV7-2; size: .; D: .; J: TRBJ2-5; CDR3: CASSLPPAKETQYF; DNA: TGTGCCAGCAGCTTACCCCCGGCTAAAGAGACCCAGTACTTC
V: TRBV30; size: once; D: .; J: TRBJ1-6; CDR3: CAWSFSWTGSSYNSPLHF; DNA: TGTGCCTGGAGTTTTAGCTGGACGGGAAGCTCCTATAATTCACCCCTCCACTTT
V: TRBV19; size: few; D: .; J: TRBJ2-3; CDR3: CASSVGFGTDTQYF; DNA: TGTGCCAGTAGTGTCGGGTTCGGGACAGATACGCAGTATTTT
V: TRBV4-3; size: .; D: TRBD1; J: TRBJ1-1; CDR3: CASSQETGESSTEAFF; DNA: TGCGCCAGCAGCCAAGAGACAGGGGAGTCTAGCACTGAAGCTTTCTTT
V: TRBV7-2; size: .; D: TRBD2; J: TRBJ2-7; CDR3: CASSLELAGIYEQYF; DNA: TGTGCCAGCAGCTTAGAACTAGCGGGAATCTACGAGCAGTACTTC
V: TRBV5-1; size: .; D: .; J: TRBJ2-6; CDR3: CASSPSGAGSGANVLTF; DNA: TGCGCCAGCAGCCCCTCGGGGGCAGGGTCTGGGGCCAACGTCCTGACTTTC
V: TRBV19; size: .; D: .; J: TRBJ1-5; CDR3: CASMEYGGKQPQHF; DNA: TGTGCCAGTATGGAGTATGGGGGAAAACAGCCCCAGCATTTT
V: TRBV5-4; size: .; D: .; J: TRBJ1-2; CDR3: CASSNRDYGYTF; DNA: TGTGCCAGCAGCAACAGGGACTATGGCTACACCTTC
V: TRBV7-2; size: .; D: .; J: TRBJ2-5; CDR3: CASSLARGGGEQYF; DNA: TGTGCCAGCAGCTTAGCGCGAGGGGGAGGGGAGCAGTACTTC
V: TRBV29-1; size: .; D: TRBD2; J: TRBJ2-7; CDR3: CSVEATSVGEQYF; DNA: TGCAGCGTTGAGGCGACTAGCGTCGGGGAGCAGTACTTC
V: TRBV7-2; size: .; D: .; J: TRBJ2-1; CDR3: CASSFNYNEQFF; DNA: TGTGCCAGCAGCTTCAATTACAATGAGCAGTTCTTC
V: TRBV7-2; size: .; D: .; J: TRBJ2-7; CDR3: CASSLQTGDLDQYF; DNA: TGTGCCAGCAGCCTACAAACGGGGGATCTTGATCAGTACTTC
V: TRBV6-1; size: few; D: .; J: TRBJ1-2; CDR3: CASSETGPARGYTF; DNA: TGTGCCAGCAGTGAAACCGGGCCTGCTAGAGGCTACACCTTC
V: TRBV5-3; size: .; D: .; J: TRBJ2-5; CDR3: CARRCDTSLQETQYF; DNA: TGTGCCAGAAGATGCGATACTAGCCTCCAAGAGACCCAGTACTTC
V: TRBV30; size: .; D: .; J: TRBJ1-3; CDR3: CAWSLGAVSGNTIYF; DNA: TGTGCCTGGAGTCTTGGGGCAGTCTCTGGAAACACCATATATTTT
V: TRBV5-1; size: few; D: TRBD1; J: TRBJ1-4; CDR3: CASSLAQGANEKLFF; DNA: TGCGCCAGCAGCTTGGCACAGGGGGCTAATGAAAAACTGTTTTTT
V: TRBV30; size: .; D: TRBD2; J: TRBJ2-5; CDR3: CAWSRGGSQETQYF; DNA: TGTGCCTGGAGTAGGGGAGGGAGCCAAGAGACCCAGTACTTC
V: TRBV7-9; size: few; D: TRBD1; J: TRBJ2-7; CDR3: CASSPGQGDGYEQYF; DNA: TGTGCCAGCAGCCCCGGACAGGGGGACGGATACGAGCAGTACTTC
V: TRBV11-2; size: .; D: TRBD1; J: TRBJ1-2; CDR3: CASSLGQGNYTF; DNA: TGTGCCAGCAGCTTGGGACAGGGGAACTACACCTTC
V: TRBV9; size: .; D: TRBD2; J: TRBJ2-5; CDR3: CASSVASLAGETQYF; DNA: TGTGCCAGCAGCGTAGCTTCCCTAGCGGGAGAGACCCAGTACTTC
V: TRBV7-6; size: .; D: .; J: TRBJ2-5; CDR3: CASSLGLAGLQETQYF; DNA: TGTGCCAGCAGCTTAGGGCTCGCGGGCCTCCAAGAGACCCAGTACTTC
V: TRBV7-2; size: .; D: TRBD1; J: TRBJ2-7; CDR3: CASSFSGTDSNEQYF; DNA: TGTGCCAGCAGCTTCTCCGGGACAGACTCAAACGAGCAGTACTTC
V: TRBV11-2; size: .; D: TRBD2; J: TRBJ2-7; CDR3: CASSPTSGGNYEQYF; DNA: TGTGCCAGCAGCCCTACCTCCGGGGGGAATTACGAGCAGTACTTC
V: TRBV4-1; size: .; D: TRBD1; J: TRBJ1-2; CDR3: CASSQVGTGKGNHGYTF; DNA: TGCGCCAGCAGCCAAGTGGGGACAGGGAAGGGTAATCATGGCTACACCTTC
V: TRBV29-1; size: .; D: .; J: TRBJ2-7; CDR3: CSALLGVRFLYEQYF; DNA: TGCAGCGCCCTATTGGGGGTAAGATTTCTCTACGAGCAGTACTTC
V: TRBV5-1; size: few; D: .; J: TRBJ1-6; CDR3: CASRAGQTASPLHF; DNA: TGCGCCAGCAGAGCTGGACAGACAGCCAGCCCCCTCCACTTT
V: TRBV18; size: .; D: TRBD1; J: TRBJ1-2; CDR3: CASSSSGGDYGYTF; DNA: TGTGCCAGCTCATCCTCAGGGGGCGACTATGGCTACACCTTC